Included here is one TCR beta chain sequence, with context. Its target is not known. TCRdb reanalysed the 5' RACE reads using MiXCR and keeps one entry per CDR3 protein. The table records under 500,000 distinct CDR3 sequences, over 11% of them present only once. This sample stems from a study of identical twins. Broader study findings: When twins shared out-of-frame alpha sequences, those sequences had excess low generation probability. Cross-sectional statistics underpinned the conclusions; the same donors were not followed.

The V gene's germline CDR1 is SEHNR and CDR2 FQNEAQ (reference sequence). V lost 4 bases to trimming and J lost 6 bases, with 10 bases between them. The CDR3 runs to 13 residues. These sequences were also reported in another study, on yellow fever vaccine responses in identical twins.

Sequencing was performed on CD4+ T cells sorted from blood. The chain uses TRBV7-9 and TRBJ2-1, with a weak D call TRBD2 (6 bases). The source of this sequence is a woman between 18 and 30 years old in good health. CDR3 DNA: TGTGCCAGCAGCTCAGGCGGGGCCAATGAGCAGTTCTTC. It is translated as CASSSGGANEQFF. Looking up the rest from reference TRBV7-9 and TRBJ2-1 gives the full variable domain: DTGVSQNPRHKITKRGQNVTFRCDPISEHNRLYWYRQTLGQGPEFLTYFQNEAQLEKSRLLSDRFSAERPKGSFSTLEIQRTEQGDSAMYLCASSSGGANEQFFGPGTRLTVL.